One and the same sample provided the 23 T cell receptor beta chains below, sequenced in a study of beta chain features in type 1 diabetes. Since all of the isolated RNA was reverse transcribed, expressed TCRB transcripts were what got sequenced. Profiled with immunoSEQ multiplex PCR; TCRdb holds only in-frame clones, not every one. Among 250,000 or so clones listed, 27% were seen once. The sample comprised central memory CD4+ T cells from blood. The receptors were sampled from a man aged 25-40 years in good health.

This clone was recorded only once. This chain joins TRBV7-9 and TRBJ1-5, with 9 bases matching TRBD1. CDR1 SEHNR and CDR2 FQNEAQ come from the germline V gene (reference sequence). With 4 bases clipped from V and 5 bases from J, the junction kept 3 bases outside the gene matches. The CDR3 contains 14 residues. For the CDR3, the DNA is TGTGCCAGCAGCTCGGACAGGGGAGATCAGCCCCAGCATTTT. Translating gives CASSSDRGDQPQHF.

In this sample, this clone turned up a few times. In DNA form, the CDR3 reads TGTGCCAGCTCACCACAGGGGGATGGAAACACCATATATTTT. Protein product: CASSPQGDGNTIYF. This sequence joins TRBV18 and TRBJ1-3, with D possibly TRBD1 on 6 matching bases. From germline, CDR1 is KGHSH and CDR2 LQKENI. The CDR3 runs 14 residues. Trimming took 1 base from V and 3 from J, leaving 7 bases between them.

This clone came up a few times. V usage is TRBV4-2 and J usage is TRBJ1-1; no clear D. Germline V gene data show CDR1 as LGHNA and CDR2 as YNFKEQ. The CDR3 length is 13 residues. V lost 0 bases, J lost 1 base, and 3 bases lay in between. CDR3 nucleotides: TGTGCCAGCAGCCAAGATAGGAACACTGAAGCTTTCTTT. Translated, it gives CASSQDRNTEAFF.

This clone was seen many times. The CDR3 spells CATKEGQVGADTQYF. In nucleotides, the CDR3 is TGTGCCACCAAGGAGGGACAGGTGGGCGCAGATACGCAGTATTTT. The rearrangement links TRBV28 to TRBJ2-3; TRBD1 agrees at 8 bases. CDR3 size: 15 residues. After removal of 10 bases from V and 4 bases from J, the junction contained 13 bases not matched to a gene. In germline, CDR1 is MDHEN, CDR2 SYDVKM.

This clone was counted only a few times. One end of the junction fails to match germline, which may point to a read error. This chain joins TRBV28 and TRBJ2-6, with 12 bases fitting TRBD1. Germline V CDR1 and CDR2: MDHEN, SYDVKM. The CDR3 is 18 residues long. CDR3 sequence reads: CACSEGGTGGFGANVLTF. The CDR3 DNA sequence: TGTGCCTGCAGCGAGGGTGGGACAGGGGGCTTCGGGGCCAACGTCCTGACTTTC.

Remarks on this clone: Other DNA variants within this sample encode the same CDR3. The J gene is TRBJ2-3, the V gene TRBV6-1; D remains ambiguous. The CDR3 totals 13 residues. Germline V lookup: CDR1 MNHNS, CDR2 SASEGT. Trimming removed 1 base at V and 7 bases at J, with 9 bases between. This chain's CDR3 is CASSEGLSNTQYF. CDR3 in DNA: TGTGCCAGCAGTGAAGGGCTCTCGAATACGCAGTATTTT.

This clone was picked up a small number of times. V usage is TRBV19 and J usage is TRBJ2-1, with D perhaps matching TRBD2 (6 bases). There are 15 residues in the CDR3. The V and J ends lost 7 bases and 0 bases respectively, with 13 bases between them. Germline CDR1 LNHDA, CDR2 SQIVND (reference sequence). DNA of the CDR3: TGTGCCAGTACGGGGGTTCCCATCTCCTACAATGAGCAGTTCTTC. It specifies CASTGVPISYNEQFF.

This clone has only a few counts. The CDR3 is CASSPAGGGIAGELFF. The CDR3 DNA reads as TGTGCCAGCAGTCCCGCGGGGGGTGGGATTGCCGGGGAGCTGTTTTTT. The gene calls are TRBV7-2 and TRBJ2-2; 8 nucleotides align to TRBD2. With V trimmed by 6 bases and J by 6 bases, 12 bases remained unmatched. The CDR3 loop spans 16 amino acids. Germline-derived CDR1 and CDR2 are SGHTA and FQGNSA.

The chain uses TRBV6-7 and TRBJ2-7, with 7 bases that match TRBD2. TRBV6-7 is an ORF, and what it does is uncertain. With 6 bases clipped from V and 2 bases from J, the junction kept 10 bases outside the gene matches. The CDR3 spans 15 residues. The CDR3: CASSPRGDRAYEQYF. The CDR3 nucleotides read TGTGCCAGCAGCCCTCGGGGGGACCGAGCCTACGAGCAGTACTTC.

This clone was detected many times. The V call is TRBV30, the J call TRBJ2-3; D gene unclear. V gave up 0 bases and J gave up 3 bases, with 4 bases separating them. This CDR3 spans 12 amino acids. Germline V gene data show CDR1 as GTSNPN and CDR2 as SVGIG (reference sequence). CDR3: CAWSVRTDTQYF. The CDR3 nucleotides read TGTGCCTGGAGTGTACGGACAGATACGCAGTATTTT. Combining the CDR3 with reference TRBV30 and TRBJ2-3 gives the whole variable domain SQTIHQWPATLVQPVGSPLSLECTVEGTSNPNLYWYRQAAGRGLQLLFYSVGIGQISSEVPQNLSASRPQDRQFILSSKKLLLSDSGFYLCAWSVRTDTQYFGPGTRLTVL.

This clone turned up a few times. The genes are TRBV30 and TRBJ2-3; 9 nucleotides agree with TRBD2. The CDR3 has 15 amino acids. After removal of 2 bases from V and 2 bases from J, the junction contained 5 bases not matched to a gene. CDR1 GTSNPN and CDR2 SVGIG come from the germline V gene (reference sequence). The CDR3 sequence is CAWSSQRGVTDTQYF. For the CDR3, the DNA is TGTGCCTGGAGTAGCCAGCGGGGGGTCACAGATACGCAGTATTTT.

This clone was detected only a few times. J is TRBJ2-3 and V is TRBV5-1; D is unresolved. Germline V gene lookup returns CDR1 SGHRS and CDR2 YFSETQ. The CDR3 consists of 14 residues. V gave up 1 base and J gave up 5 bases, with 11 bases separating them. The CDR3 coding sequence is TGCGCCAGCAGCTTGTTGACGGGCGGAGATACGCAGTATTTT. This codes for CASSLLTGGDTQYF.

The rearrangement links TRBV7-9 to TRBJ2-1; D is ambiguous. The CDR3 consists of 12 residues. CDR1 and CDR2 from the germline V gene are SEHNR and FQNEAQ (reference sequence). The germline V and J ends were trimmed by 1 base and 8 bases, with 6 bases remaining between them. DNA for the CDR3: TGTGCCAGCAGCTTAGTTATGGATGAGCAGTTCTTC. Residues: CASSLVMDEQFF. Complete variable domain (other parts from reference TRBV7-9 and TRBJ2-1): DTGVSQNPRHKITKRGQNVTFRCDPISEHNRLYWYRQTLGQGPEFLTYFQNEAQLEKSRLLSDRFSAERPKGSFSTLEIQRTEQGDSAMYLCASSLVMDEQFFGPGTRLTVL.

The rearrangement links TRBV28 to TRBJ2-3; possible D gene TRBD2, 5 bases. Per the germline V gene, CDR1 is MDHEN and CDR2 is SYDVKM. The germline V and J ends were trimmed by 4 bases and 4 bases, with 12 bases remaining between them. The CDR3 totals 14 residues. CDR3 DNA: TGTGCCAGCAGTTCCGGGGAATGGGCAGATACGCAGTATTTT. It is translated as CASSSGEWADTQYF.

This clone was counted many times. The chain combines TRBV18 with TRBJ1-5; possible D gene TRBD1, 6 bases. This CDR3 contains 16 residues. Trimming pared 3 bases from V and 0 bases from J, leaving 12 bases between. Germline-derived CDR1 and CDR2 are KGHSH and LQKENI. The DNA for the CDR3 is TGTGCCAGCTCACCGGGGACACCCTATAGCAATCAGCCCCAGCATTTT. Protein sequence: CASSPGTPYSNQPQHF.

This clone has at least ten counts. The chain is built from TRBV4-3 and TRBJ2-3; the match to TRBD2 covers 10 bases. V shed 0 bases, J shed 5 bases, and the junction held 11 bases outside the gene matches. This CDR3 has 18 residues. CDR1 and CDR2 (germline): LGHNA, YSLEER. The CDR3 spells CASSQDLASGSLGDTQYF. The CDR3 DNA sequence: TGCGCCAGCAGCCAAGATCTCGCTAGCGGGAGTTTGGGAGATACGCAGTATTTT.

The gene calls are TRBV7-9 and TRBJ1-2; 9 bases map to TRBD1. V trimming: 4 bases; J trimming: 5 bases; junction bases outside the gene matches: 11. Germline V gives CDR1 SEHNR, CDR2 FQNEAQ (reference sequence). CDR3 length: 16 amino acids. The CDR3 nucleotides read TGTGCCAGCAGCTCCGCCGGGACAGGGCTGCGGTATGGCTACACCTTC. It yields the protein CASSSAGTGLRYGYTF.

V and J are TRBV29-1 and TRBJ2-5, with D possibly matching TRBD2 (6 bases). The ends were cut back, 4 bases at V and 5 bases at J, with 14 bases in the middle. The CDR3 has 13 residues. Germline lookup yields CDR1 SQVTM and CDR2 ANQGSEA. CDR3 nucleotide sequence: TGCAGCGTTGGGGCAGCGAGCGGGGAGACCCAGTACTTC. Translation: CSVGAASGETQYF.

The chain recombines TRBV4-3 with TRBJ1-5, with D perhaps matching TRBD1 (5 bases). This CDR3 region has 13 residues. V gave up 0 bases and J gave up 7 bases, with 7 bases separating them. Germline assignment: CDR1 LGHNA and CDR2 YSLEER. This chain's CDR3 is CASSQDRGQPQHF. The CDR3 region has the DNA TGCGCCAGCAGCCAAGATAGGGGCCAGCCCCAGCATTTT.

The rearrangement joins TRBV29-1 to TRBJ2-3, with 7 bases aligning to TRBD2. The CDR3 contains 13 residues. Germline V CDR1 and CDR2: SQVTM, ANQGSEA. The trim removed 7 bases at V and 0 bases at J, leaving 4 bases unmatched. CDR3 amino acids: CSGSGVSTDTQYF. The CDR3 DNA is TGCAGCGGGAGCGGGGTTAGCACAGATACGCAGTATTTT.

This chain uses TRBV2 with TRBJ2-5; D not resolved. Germline values: CDR1 SNHLY, CDR2 FYNNEI. Deletions cut 3 bases from V and 11 bases from J, with 10 bases between. The CDR3 loop spans 11 amino acids. Written as DNA, the CDR3 is TGTGCCAGCAGTGATTTTCGTGAGCAGTACTTC. The encoded protein is CASSDFREQYF. The complete variable domain, with remaining parts taken from reference TRBV2 and TRBJ2-5, reads EPEVTQTPSHQVTQMGQEVILRCVPISNHLYFYWYRQILGQKVEFLVSFYNNEISEKSEIFDDQFSVERPDGSNFTLKIRSTKLEDSAMYFCASSDFREQYFGPGTRLLVL.

This clone was detected a few times. The V and J genes are TRBV9 and TRBJ2-7; possible D gene TRBD1, 6 bases. The CDR3 runs 15 residues. The V gene lost 0 bases and the J gene lost 3 bases, with 13 bases spanning the gap. Looked up from germline, CDR1 is SGDLS and CDR2 is YYNGEE. This CDR3 is CASSVEGHMGYEQYF. In DNA, the CDR3 is TGTGCCAGCAGCGTAGAGGGACACATGGGCTACGAGCAGTACTTC. Variable domain in full (rest from reference TRBV9 and TRBJ2-7): DSGVTQTPKHLITATGQRVTLRCSPRSGDLSVYWYQQSLDQGLQFLIQYYNGEERAKGNILERFSAQQFPDLHSELNLSSLELGDSALYFCASSVEGHMGYEQYFGPGTRLTVT.

V gene TRBV7-9 combines with J gene TRBJ2-7, with 12 bases aligning to TRBD2. The ends lost 5 bases at V and 2 bases at J; junction bases unmatched: 16. Germline V gives CDR1 SEHNR, CDR2 FQNEAQ (reference sequence). The CDR3 is 19 residues long. The DNA for the CDR3 is TGTGCCAGCAGCACAACCGTTCCCGGGACTAGCGGGCGCGCCTACGAGCAGTACTTC. It specifies CASSTTVPGTSGRAYEQYF.